This TCR beta chain is drawn from a study of blood T cell repertoires in COVID-19 (dated by TCRdb to about 2020). Some background on the complete study: Samples from collaborators originated in the United States, Italy and Spain and spanned both the acute and convalescent phases of COVID-19. The material from the prospective study consisted of cDNA or gDNA derived from T cells, B-cell-depleted T cells, or PBMCs. The dataset comprised deeply sampled blood TCRbeta repertoires from subjects exposed to, actively infected with, or recovered from COVID-19. The repertoires were released in a freely available public database meant as a resource for research on the immune response to SARS-CoV-2. The samples were drawn from two sources: the first 160 participants of the ongoing ImmuneRACE study, and 1,200 or so subjects contributed by 6 global collaborators. Nearly every sample came with metadata listing a de-identified subject ID, COVID-19 status, age in years and sex. HLA class I and class II types, where available, came from metadata supplied by the sample provider rather than from assay-based typing.

This clone was found once. What this receptor recognizes is not known. Base qualities are not provided; no much larger clone lies one nucleotide away. TCRbeta CDR3 regions were amplified from genomic DNA by means of the immunoSEQ Assay, a bias-controlled multiplex PCR. In the paper's pipeline: The number of nucleated cells in each sample was estimated by amplification of reference gene primers within the assay. To quantify the absolute abundance of each unique TCRbeta CDR3 rearrangement, sequence reads were collapsed and filtered. Productive Simpson clonality was computed per sample as the square root of Simpson's diversity index over productive rearrangements. TCRdb took this table from immuneACCESS and kept in-frame rearrangements with V and J called. Such tables lack part of the clones; where checked against another copy, unresolved V genes explain under half of the gap, and the rest is unexplained. V and J calls and clone size are copied from that table; D and trimming were computed from the DNA. The sample yields 100,000 to 150,000 clones; approximately 88% were counted once. The ten largest account for about 2.1% of the sample.

Results and caveats for the whole study, not just this receptor: Clinical and demographic metadata were provided uncurated, with the amount varying by source and participant.

The collaborating institutions used their own protocols to collect whole blood in K2EDTA tubes. For TCRbeta analysis, collaborators shipped samples as frozen whole blood, isolated PBMCs, or DNA extracted from either of those sample types. From the germline V gene, CDR1 is MDHEN and CDR2 is SYDVKM. V is pared back by 5 bases and J by 7 bases, with 18 bases lying between the germline termini. Including cysteine and phenylalanine, the CDR3 has 14 amino acids. CDR3 DNA only is kept here, 42 bases in frame from base 1. The rearrangement combines TRBV28 with TRBJ2-7; a weak D assignment points to TRBD1 (6 bases agree). The source is a man in his 70s with active COVID-19. Sequenced material: peripheral blood. CDR3 sequence: CASSTVSGAGEQYF. The DNA reads TGTGCCAGCAGTACCGTCTCAGGGGCTGGAGAGCAGTACTTC.